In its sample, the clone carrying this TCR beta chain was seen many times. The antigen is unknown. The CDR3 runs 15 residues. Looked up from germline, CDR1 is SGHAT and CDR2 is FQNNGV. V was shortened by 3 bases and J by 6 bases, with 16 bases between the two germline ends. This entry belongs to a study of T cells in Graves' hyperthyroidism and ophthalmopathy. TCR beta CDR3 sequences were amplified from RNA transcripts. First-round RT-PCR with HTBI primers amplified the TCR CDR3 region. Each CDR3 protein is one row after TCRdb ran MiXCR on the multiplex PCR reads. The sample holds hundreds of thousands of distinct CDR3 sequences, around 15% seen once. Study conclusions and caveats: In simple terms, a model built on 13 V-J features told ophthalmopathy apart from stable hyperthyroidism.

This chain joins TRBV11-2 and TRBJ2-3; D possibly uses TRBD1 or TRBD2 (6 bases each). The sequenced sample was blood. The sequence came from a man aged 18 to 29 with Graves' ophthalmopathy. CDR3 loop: CASSLNLGGTDTQYF. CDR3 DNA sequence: TGTGCCAGCAGCTTGAATCTAGGGGGGACGGATACGCAGTATTTT.